Shown below are 3 T cell receptor beta chains from a single sample sequenced in a study of blood T cell repertoires in COVID-19. The table came from immunoSEQ multiplex PCR; TCRdb's copy has only in-frame clones and leaves some out. The sample shows under 250,000 clones, roughly 83% of them seen only once. Sequences were obtained from peripheral blood. All receptors derive from an elderly man with acute or convalescent COVID-19.

This rearrangement joins TRBV6-5 to TRBJ2-7; D is perhaps TRBD1 (5 bases). The length of the CDR3 is 13 residues. Trimming removed 1 base at V and 5 bases at J, with 9 bases between. CDR1 is MNHEY, CDR2 SVGAGI, per germline. The CDR3 coding sequence is TGTGCCAGCAGTTACTTTCGACAGAACGAGCAGTACTTC. Translated: CASSYFRQNEQYF.

The rearrangement links TRBV10-3 to TRBJ1-5; 11 bases are shared with TRBD1. Trimming cost V 9 bases and J 5 bases; bases outside gene matches: 9. The CDR3 consists of 15 residues. In germline, CDR1 is ENHRY, CDR2 SYGVKD. The CDR3 is CAIGARTGGHQPQHF. The CDR3 coding sequence is TGTGCCATAGGGGCCCGGACAGGGGGCCATCAGCCCCAGCATTTT.

The chain recombines TRBV19 with TRBJ2-7; maybe TRBD2 (6 bases). The V gene's germline CDR1 is LNHDA and CDR2 SQIVND (reference sequence). The CDR3 is 15 residues long. Trimming cost V 7 bases and J 7 bases, with 23 bases left between them. The CDR3 reads CASTSPGTGLREQYF. As DNA, the CDR3 is TGTGCCAGTACTTCCCCGGGGACCGGACTACGGGAGCAGTACTTC.